This TCR beta chain emerged from a study of blood T cell repertoires in COVID-19. At the level of the study: The United States, Italy and Spain were the sources of the acute and convalescent COVID-19 samples. The cDNA or gDNA used as material had been derived from T cells, B-cell-depleted T cells, or PBMCs.

Germline values: CDR1 MNHEY, CDR2 SVGAGI. The CDR3 runs to 13 residues. Trimming removed 6 bases from V and 8 bases from J; junction bases left unmatched: 3. Original processing notes: Quantification of nucleated cells was approximated via reference gene primer amplification. Method: immunoSEQ multiplex PCR; TCRdb's copy keeps in-frame clones and lacks some. The V and J calls and the clone size are those of that table, but D and trimming were determined from the DNA. Among 100,000 to 150,000 clones listed, nearly 70% were seen once. The clonotype originates from a woman aged 70-85 years with acute or convalescent COVID-19. This sequence joins TRBV6-5 and TRBJ2-1; 11 nucleotides line up with TRBD2. Material for sequencing was peripheral blood. The CDR3, as DNA: TGTGCCAGCAGCGTAGCGGGAGGGGATGAGCAGTTCTTC. It yields the protein CASSVAGGDEQFF.